Included here is one T cell receptor (beta chain) sequence, with context. The data are from a study of T cell responses to AZD1222 COVID-19 vaccine. At the level of the study: Whether given at about 4 or about 12 weeks, second doses were pooled.

The repertoire was sequenced with immunoSEQ multiplex PCR; TCRdb's copy has only in-frame clones and lacks some. The sample records 87,000 or so clones, around 90% being singletons. The V end was cut by 0 bases, the J end by 4 bases, with 16 bases between. The V gene's germline CDR1 is SGHRS and CDR2 YFSETQ. This CDR3 spans 16 amino acids. The source material was peripheral blood, sampled on day 0 of AZD1222 vaccination. This clonotype originated in an adult in good health. The chain is built from TRBV5-1 and TRBJ2-5; a weak D match, TRBD2 (5 bases). The CDR3 is CASSLARWEIGETQYF. The CDR3 region has the DNA TGCGCCAGCAGCTTGGCTCGATGGGAGATTGGAGAGACCCAGTACTTC.